The 30 T cell receptor beta chains in this list originate from one sample, sequenced in a study of T cell repertoires in aging, cancer and after chemotherapy. TCR beta rearrangements were amplified from peripheral blood genomic DNA. TRB rearrangements spanning V, D and J were amplified using mixed TRB-A/B primers. MiXCR, applied by TCRdb to the multiplex PCR reads, yields one record per CDR3 protein. This table has more than 8,000 distinct CDR3 sequences, 33% appearing once. Sequencing was performed on blood. These receptor sequences come from a human donor in good health. The donor label of this sample is uncertain.

This clonotype was detected only a few times. The V gene is TRBV19, the J gene TRBJ1-2; TRBD1 aligns across 7 bases. Germline CDR1 LNHDA, CDR2 SQIVND (reference sequence). CDR3 length: 14 amino acids. V lost 8 bases, J lost 2 bases, and 8 bases stayed unmatched. CDR3 loop: CASGQTGPNYGYTF. The CDR3 nucleotides read TGTGCCAGTGGTCAGACAGGGCCAAACTATGGCTACACCTTC.

This clonotype was counted a few times. This chain joins TRBV6-1 and TRBJ1-1; 8 positions agree with TRBD1. CDR1 and CDR2 from the germline V gene are MNHNS and SASEGT. V was clipped by 1 base and J by 1 base; unmatched bases: 2. The CDR3 sequence is 15 residues long. The CDR3 is CASSEVGTGNTEAFF. The CDR3 DNA reads TGTGCCAGCAGTGAAGTTGGGACAGGGAACACTGAAGCTTTCTTT.

This sequence joins TRBV5-1 and TRBJ2-7; the D is unclear. V was cut by 0 bases and J by 4 bases, with 8 bases left in between. Germline lookup yields CDR1 SGHRS and CDR2 YFSETQ. This CDR3 has 13 amino acids. The CDR3 is CASSLGVAYEQYF. CDR3 DNA: TGCGCCAGCAGCTTGGGGGTTGCTTACGAGCAGTACTTC.

This clonotype was counted a few times. The chain couples TRBV27 to TRBJ2-1, with 9 bases matching TRBD2. V dropped 0 bases and J dropped 12; count of bases not matched to a gene: 9. This CDR3 has 15 amino acids. Germline assignment: CDR1 MNHEY and CDR2 SMNVEV (reference sequence). CDR3 protein: CASSLSSGGSKGQFF. The CDR3 DNA follows: TGTGCCAGCAGTTTATCTAGCGGGGGTTCCAAGGGGCAGTTCTTC.

CDR3 nucleotide sequence: TGTGCCAGCAGCCCTTATGGGGCGGGAAATTCACCCCTCCACTTT. It encodes CASSPYGAGNSPLHF. This sequence joins TRBV6-6 and TRBJ1-6; TRBD1 is a possible D gene (5 bases). The CDR3 is 15 amino acids. V lost 6 bases, J lost 7 bases, and 16 bases lay in between. Germline V gene lookup returns CDR1 MNHNY and CDR2 SVGAGI (reference sequence).

Worth noting for this clonotype: A much larger clone lies a single base off, so this may be a read error. The V call is TRBV5-5, the J call TRBJ1-6; D is undetermined. Germline V lookup: CDR1 SGHKS, CDR2 YYEKEE (reference sequence). The CDR3 totals 15 residues. The CDR3 sequence: CASSSLTWGTSPHHF. CDR3 nucleotides: TGTGCCAGCAGCTCCTTAACATGGGGAACATCACCCCACCACTTT.

Of note for this clonotype: One end of the junction fails to match germline, which may point to a read error. The chain links TRBV5-6 to TRBJ2-7; D is perhaps TRBD1 (6 bases). Germline CDR1 SGHDT, CDR2 YYEEEE. The CDR3 totals 15 residues. The CDR3 is CASSQGWTLAYEQYF. Here the CDR3 DNA reads TGCGCCAGCAGCCAGGGGTGGACTCTCGCCTACGAGCAGTACTTC.

CDR3 amino acids: CASSLDLGAEQYF. CDR3 in DNA: TGTGCCAGCAGCTTAGATCTTGGGGCCGAGCAGTACTTC. The chain links TRBV5-4 to TRBJ2-7; TRBD1 might be the D (5 bases). CDR1 and CDR2 (germline): SGHNT, YYREEE (reference sequence). This CDR3 is built from 13 residues. Trimming took 2 bases from V and 6 from J, leaving 12 bases between them.

By share of the sample, this clonotype is medium-sized (0.01 to 0.1%). The gene calls are TRBV19 and TRBJ1-1; no definite D call. Germline V CDR1 and CDR2: LNHDA, SQIVND (reference sequence). The ends were cut back, 7 bases at V and 8 bases at J, with 2 bases in the middle. The CDR3 runs 8 residues. This CDR3 is CASKEAFF. CDR3 DNA sequence: TGTGCCAGTAAGGAAGCTTTCTTT.

The chain carries TRBV30 and TRBJ2-7; TRBD2 matches 7 bases. This CDR3 is 14 amino acids long. V shed 2 bases, J shed 8 bases, and the junction held 12 bases outside the gene matches. Germline CDR1 reads GTSNPN; CDR2 reads SVGIG (reference sequence). Here the CDR3 reads CAWSRTRSPYKQYF. The CDR3 DNA reads as TGTGCCTGGAGTAGGACTAGGAGTCCTTACAAGCAGTACTTC.

This clonotype has a handful of counts. The rearrangement joins TRBV6-5 to TRBJ2-3; the D gene is possibly TRBD2 (6 bases). The CDR3 contains 16 residues. V lost 0 bases, J lost 4 bases, and 14 bases lay in between. The V gene's germline CDR1 is MNHEY and CDR2 SVGAGI. The CDR3 DNA sequence: TGTGCCAGCAGTTACTCGGGGCTAGCGATAGCAGATACGCAGTATTTT. Protein product: CASSYSGLAIADTQYF.

In this sample, this clonotype is hyperexpanded. This rearrangement joins TRBV5-4 to TRBJ2-2; 7 bases match TRBD2. J lost 1 base, V lost 1 base, and 4 bases had no gene match. The CDR3 runs to 16 residues. Looked up from germline, CDR1 is SGHNT and CDR2 is YYREEE (reference sequence). The CDR3 here is CASSLLGGENTGELFF. The CDR3 DNA sequence: TGTGCCAGCAGCTTGCTGGGGGGGGAGAACACCGGGGAGCTGTTTTTT.

This clonotype has a handful of counts. The J gene is TRBJ2-1, the V gene TRBV5-4, with unresolved D. V was clipped by 3 bases and J by 8 bases, with 9 bases between them. The CDR3 runs to 12 residues. The germline V gene has CDR1 SGHNT and CDR2 YYREEE (reference sequence). Here the CDR3 reads CASSSRGDEQFF. CDR3 bases: TGTGCCAGCAGCTCTAGAGGCGATGAGCAGTTCTTC. The entire variable domain, with the rest obtained from reference TRBV5-4 and TRBJ2-1, is as follows: ETGVTQSPTHLIKTRGQQVTLRCSSQSGHNTVSWYQQALGQGPQFIFQYYREEENGRGNFPPRFSGLQFPNYSSELNVNALELDDSALYLCASSSRGDEQFFGPGTRLTVL.

The chain is built from TRBV5-4 and TRBJ1-2, with TRBD1 matching 7 bases. The CDR3 spans 13 residues. Germline-derived CDR1 and CDR2 are SGHNT and YYREEE (reference sequence). The ends lost 0 bases at V and 7 bases at J; junction bases unmatched: 3. The CDR3 DNA is TGTGCCAGCAGCTTGGAGGGGGCGCGTGGCTACACCTTC. It is translated as CASSLEGARGYTF.

The chain links TRBV5-6 to TRBJ2-1; TRBD2 agrees at 7 bases. V gave up 4 bases and J gave up 4 bases; unmatched junction bases: 8. The CDR3 is 15 amino acids. CDR1 is SGHDT and CDR2 is YYEEEE in the germline V gene. CDR3: CASSLPWGLYNEQFF. The CDR3 DNA reads TGTGCCAGCAGCCTGCCGTGGGGACTATACAATGAGCAGTTCTTC.

This clonotype rates as medium-sized. The chain carries TRBV29-1 and TRBJ2-7, with D perhaps TRBD2 (6 bases). Germline CDR1 SQVTM, CDR2 ANQGSEA. Trimming pared 4 bases from V and 6 bases from J, leaving 13 bases between. The CDR3 is made up of 12 amino acids. In DNA form, the CDR3 reads TGCAGCGTTGGGGGGACTCCCGGCGAGCAGTACTTC. Translated, it gives CSVGGTPGEQYF.

This clonotype was observed a handful of times. V and J are TRBV5-6 and TRBJ1-4; possible D gene TRBD1, 5 bases. Germline V CDR1 and CDR2: SGHDT, YYEEEE. V lost 4 bases and J 8 bases, leaving 15 bases between the germline ends. CDR3 size: 14 residues. The CDR3 coding sequence is TGTGCCAGCAGCCTCGGGGCCTCAGGAGAAAAACTGTTTTTT. Translated: CASSLGASGEKLFF.

This clonotype was picked up a small number of times. This sequence joins TRBV6-1 and TRBJ1-5, with TRBD1 as a possible D gene (5 bases). Germline V gene lookup returns CDR1 MNHNS and CDR2 SASEGT. The CDR3 sequence is 15 residues long. Trimming pared 6 bases from V and 5 bases from J, leaving 17 bases between. The CDR3: CASRGRRVGDQPQHF. The CDR3 DNA follows: TGTGCCAGCAGGGGACGGAGGGTTGGGGATCAGCCCCAGCATTTT.

This chain uses TRBV5-1 with TRBJ2-1; D is perhaps TRBD1 or TRBD2 (5 bases each). V was shortened by 4 bases and J by 4 bases, with 15 bases between the two germline ends. CDR3 length: 15 residues. Germline lookup yields CDR1 SGHRS and CDR2 YFSETQ. The CDR3 sequence is CASSARGGLYNEQFF. The CDR3 coding sequence is TGCGCCAGCAGCGCCCGGGGCGGGCTTTACAATGAGCAGTTCTTC.

V gene TRBV10-3 combines with J gene TRBJ1-2; D might be TRBD1 (6 bases). Germline V gene sequence: CDR1 ENHRY, CDR2 SYGVKD. Between the trimmed V and J ends, which lost 1 base and 5 bases, there was a span of 8 bases. CDR3 length equals 13 residues. The CDR3, as DNA: TGTGCCATCAGTGAGTACAGGGAATATGGCTACACCTTC. Protein product: CAISEYREYGYTF.

This clonotype was counted only a few times. The V call is TRBV6-1, the J call TRBJ1-2, with D possibly matching TRBD1 (5 bases). Germline lookup yields CDR1 MNHNS and CDR2 SASEGT. The CDR3 length is 15 residues. Between the trimmed V and J ends, which lost 6 bases and 0 bases, there was a span of 14 bases. CDR3 sequence reads: CASRGRQHPNYGYTF. The DNA for the CDR3 is TGTGCCAGCAGGGGTAGACAGCATCCTAACTATGGCTACACCTTC.

This chain connects TRBV30 to TRBJ2-7; unclear D gene. Germline CDR1 is GTSNPN and CDR2 is SVGIG (reference sequence). V lost 0 bases to trimming and J lost 2 bases, with 8 bases between them. This CDR3 spans 13 amino acids. The CDR3 nucleotides read TGTGCCTGGAGTGTATACTTGACCTACGAGCAGTACTTC. It specifies CAWSVYLTYEQYF. Using reference TRBV30 and TRBJ2-7 for the parts outside the CDR3, the full variable domain is SQTIHQWPATLVQPVGSPLSLECTVEGTSNPNLYWYRQAAGRGLQLLFYSVGIGQISSEVPQNLSASRPQDRQFILSSKKLLLSDSGFYLCAWSVYLTYEQYFGPGTRLTVT.

This clonotype was counted between two and nine times. This sequence joins TRBV7-9 and TRBJ1-1; D is undetermined. The CDR3 extends over 12 amino acids. Trimming left V 3 bases short and J 2 bases short, with 4 bases between. Germline lookup yields CDR1 SEHNR and CDR2 FQNEAQ (reference sequence). The CDR3 DNA reads TGTGCCAGCAGCTTGAGTAACACTGAAGCTTTCTTT. Translated: CASSLSNTEAFF.

This chain connects TRBV19 to TRBJ2-3; maybe TRBD1 (6 bases). Trimming pared 3 bases from V and 4 bases from J, leaving 8 bases between. The germline V gene has CDR1 LNHDA and CDR2 SQIVND (reference sequence). There are 13 residues in the CDR3. The CDR3 nucleotides read TGTGCCAGTAGTATGGGGGCCCCAGATACGCAGTATTTT. It specifies CASSMGAPDTQYF.

The chain uses TRBV7-6 and TRBJ1-3; no clear D. The CDR3 is 18 residues long. Germline CDR1 and CDR2: SGHVS and FNYEAQ. Trimming left V 1 base short and J 2 bases short, with 18 bases between. The CDR3 DNA reads as TGTGCCAGCAGCTTAGTTCAAAATTGGTGGGAACCTGGAAACACCATATATTTT. Translated: CASSLVQNWWEPGNTIYF.

J is TRBJ2-3 and V is TRBV29-1; TRBD2 agrees at 12 bases. The CDR3 runs to 15 residues. From germline, CDR1 is SQVTM and CDR2 ANQGSEA. The J segment lost 4 bases and the V segment lost 1 base, leaving 3 bases of the junction unmatched. As DNA, the CDR3 is TGCAGCGTTGAAGCGCTAGCGGGGGGGCCAGATACGCAGTATTTT. Protein product: CSVEALAGGPDTQYF.

The chain couples TRBV6-1 to TRBJ2-7; weak D call: TRBD1 (6 bases). The germline CDR1 and CDR2 sequences are MNHNS and SASEGT. The CDR3 sequence is 15 residues long. The V gene lost 3 bases and the J gene lost 3 bases, with 15 bases spanning the gap. The CDR3 reads CASSEGHNTFYEQYF. For the CDR3, the DNA is TGTGCCAGCAGTGAGGGACACAATACCTTCTACGAGCAGTACTTC.

This chain connects TRBV18 to TRBJ1-1; TRBD1 matches 7 bases. The CDR3 is 15 residues long. Germline CDR1 is KGHSH and CDR2 is LQKENI. With 5 bases clipped from V and 1 base from J, the junction kept 7 bases outside the gene matches. CDR3: CASSTRQGPNTEAFF. CDR3 sequence (DNA): TGTGCCAGCTCAACCCGACAGGGCCCGAACACTGAAGCTTTCTTT.

The rearrangement uses TRBV12-3 or TRBV12-4 and TRBJ1-1; TRBD1 matches at 8 bases. CDR3 length equals 16 residues. J gave up 0 bases and V 6 bases, and 9 bases lay outside the gene matches. CDR3 bases: TGTGCCAGCAGCTCGGCAGGGGGCTTCCTGAACACTGAAGCTTTCTTT. It codes for CASSSAGGFLNTEAFF.

This clonotype turned up a few times. The rearrangement links TRBV7-9 to TRBJ1-1; D remains unclear. The CDR3 is made up of 14 amino acids. The germline gives CDR1 SEHNR, CDR2 FQNEAQ (reference sequence). V was cut by 5 bases and J by 6 bases, with 16 bases left in between. CDR3 region: CASSPRGPRPEAFF. CDR3 in DNA: TGTGCCAGCAGCCCTCGCGGTCCCCGACCTGAAGCTTTCTTT.